These 18 T cell receptor beta chains originate from one sample sequenced in a study of identical twins. TCRdb processed the 5' RACE reads anew with MiXCR; each CDR3 protein has one entry. Of some 1,600,000 distinct CDR3 sequences listed, about 32% are singletons. What was sequenced was cord blood. The receptors come from a newborn girl in good health.

The V and J genes are TRBV20-1 and TRBJ1-2; D may be TRBD1 (6 bases). Germline CDR1 DFQATT, CDR2 SNEGSKA (reference sequence). The V end was cut by 3 bases, the J end by 4 bases, with 15 bases between. The CDR3 loop spans 14 amino acids. As DNA, the CDR3 is TGCAGTGCTAGCCTTTACAGGGCCCTCTATGGCTACACCTTC. It specifies CSASLYRALYGYTF.

The chain recombines TRBV3-1 with TRBJ2-1, with 10 bases fitting TRBD2. Germline V gene sequence: CDR1 LGHDT, CDR2 YNNKEL (reference sequence). The CDR3 spans 13 residues. Germline trimming cut 8 bases from V and 6 bases from J; bases unmatched to any gene: 4. CDR3: CASGTSAFNEQFF. For the CDR3, the DNA is TGTGCCAGCGGGACTAGCGCCTTCAATGAGCAGTTCTTC.

This clonotype occurred many times. This chain uses TRBV28 with TRBJ2-3; D is unclear. Germline V lookup: CDR1 MDHEN, CDR2 SYDVKM. CDR3 length: 12 residues. The V and J ends lost 7 bases and 7 bases respectively, with 12 bases between them. CDR3 sequence: CASTSMGNTQYF. CDR3 sequence (DNA): TGTGCCAGCACCTCCATGGGAAATACGCAGTATTTT.

V gene TRBV5-6 combines with J gene TRBJ2-7; D is tentatively TRBD1 or TRBD2 (5 bases each). Germline CDR1 SGHDT, CDR2 YYEEEE. CDR3 length: 14 amino acids. Trimming took 4 bases from V and 3 from J, leaving 14 bases between them. CDR3: CASSGGIALYEQYF. Here the CDR3 DNA reads TGTGCCAGCAGCGGGGGAATCGCACTCTACGAGCAGTACTTC. Supplemented by reference TRBV5-6 and TRBJ2-7, the full variable domain reads DAGVTQSPTHLIKTRGQQVTLRCSPKSGHDTVSWYQQALGQGPQFIFQYYEEEERQRGNFPDRFSGHQFPNYSSELNVNALLLGDSALYLCASSGGIALYEQYFGPGTRLTVT.

CDR3 residues: CASSLRTGYTGELFF. The CDR3 DNA reads as TGTGCCAGCAGTTTAAGGACAGGGTACACCGGGGAGCTGTTTTTT. The chain carries TRBV12-3 or TRBV12-4 and TRBJ2-2, with TRBD1 identical over 8 bases. V gave up 2 bases and J gave up 3 bases; unmatched junction bases: 2. This CDR3 region has 15 residues.

This clonotype came up a few times. The chain recombines TRBV7-9 with TRBJ2-7; 9 positions match TRBD1. Per the germline V gene, CDR1 is SEHNR and CDR2 is FQNEAQ (reference sequence). This CDR3 is built from 14 residues. V lost 3 bases and J lost 7; bases outside the gene matches: 7. Written as DNA, the CDR3 is TGTGCCAGCAGCTTCACAGGGGGCTCGAGGGAGCAGTACTTC. Translated: CASSFTGGSREQYF.

There are a few counts of this clonotype. The chain recombines TRBV25-1 with TRBJ2-5; perhaps D is TRBD1 or TRBD2 (5 bases each). Trimming stripped 1 base from V and 1 base from J, with 13 bases between. Germline CDR1 reads MGHDK; CDR2 reads SYGVNS. This CDR3 has 16 amino acids. Here the CDR3 reads CASSESRGRFQETQYF. The CDR3 DNA reads as TGTGCCAGCAGTGAATCCCGGGGACGGTTCCAAGAGACCCAGTACTTC.

In its sample, this clonotype was seen a few times. The chain recombines TRBV28 with TRBJ2-1; tentatively, D is TRBD2 (5 bases). Germline lookup yields CDR1 MDHEN and CDR2 SYDVKM. Trimming took off 6 bases at V and 0 bases at J, with 12 bases between the two ends. CDR3 length: 15 amino acids. The CDR3 region has the DNA TGTGCCAGCAGGACCCCGGGGTCCTCCTACAATGAGCAGTTCTTC. Translated, it gives CASRTPGSSYNEQFF.

V usage is TRBV14 and J usage is TRBJ2-3; TRBD2 is a possible D gene (5 bases). V lost 0 bases to trimming and J lost 2 bases, with 15 bases between them. Germline values: CDR1 SGHDN, CDR2 FVKESK. This CDR3 spans 17 amino acids. The CDR3 DNA reads as TGTGCCAGCAGCCAAGATTCGGACTTCCTCCTCACAGATACGCAGTATTTT. As protein: CASSQDSDFLLTDTQYF.

The rearrangement joins TRBV7-9 to TRBJ1-1; no clear D gene. Germline CDR1 is SEHNR and CDR2 is FQNEAQ (reference sequence). Trimming shortened V by 3 bases and J by 1 base, and 9 bases separated the two germline ends. This CDR3 contains 14 residues. DNA of the CDR3: TGTGCCAGCAGCTTGACCTCTCCGAACACTGAAGCTTTCTTT. It codes for CASSLTSPNTEAFF. Full variable domain (missing parts from reference TRBV7-9 and TRBJ1-1): DTGVSQNPRHKITKRGQNVTFRCDPISEHNRLYWYRQTLGQGPEFLTYFQNEAQLEKSRLLSDRFSAERPKGSFSTLEIQRTEQGDSAMYLCASSLTSPNTEAFFGQGTRLTVV.

The table lists this clonotype with a few counts. The chain has TRBV2 and TRBJ2-7; the D is unclear. The germline gives CDR1 SNHLY, CDR2 FYNNEI. The CDR3 is 11 residues long. The V end lost 7 bases, the J end lost 7 bases, and 11 bases lay between the germline ends. In nucleotides, the CDR3 is TGTGCCAGCACCATCCACAATGAGCAGTACTTC. The encoded protein is CASTIHNEQYF. Using reference TRBV2 and TRBJ2-7 for the parts outside the CDR3, the full variable domain is EPEVTQTPSHQVTQMGQEVILRCVPISNHLYFYWYRQILGQKVEFLVSFYNNEISEKSEIFDDQFSVERPDGSNFTLKIRSTKLEDSAMYFCASTIHNEQYFGPGTRLTVT.

This clonotype was counted a few times. The CDR3 protein is CASSLDPGPAETQYF. For the CDR3, the DNA is TGTGCCAGCAGCCTTGACCCGGGGCCGGCGGAGACCCAGTACTTC. V gene TRBV7-2 combines with J gene TRBJ2-7; D tentatively fits TRBD1 or TRBD2 (5 bases each). The J call may not be correct, given that the DNA end is closer to TRBJ2-5. The CDR3 is 15 amino acids. Germline CDR1 is SGHTA and CDR2 is FQGNSA.

In this sample, this clonotype turned up many times. The germline gene is not matched at one end of the junction; a read error may be the cause. The chain uses TRBV7-7 and TRBJ2-5, with D possibly TRBD1 on 5 matching bases. There are 16 residues in the CDR3. Germline CDR1 and CDR2: SSHAT and FNYEAQ (reference sequence). In DNA, the CDR3 is TGTGCTAGCAGCTTAGGTGGCAGGGAATTTATGGAGACCCAGTACTTC. It is translated as CASSLGGREFMETQYF. Filled out from reference TRBV7-7 and TRBJ2-5, the complete variable domain reads GAGVSQSPRYKVTKRGQDVTLRCDPISSHATLYWYQQALGQGPEFLTYFNYEAQPDKSGLPSDRFSAERPEGSISTLTIQRTEQRDSAMYRCASSLGGREFMETQYFGPGTRLLVL.

CDR3 bases: TGTGCCAGCAGTGTTGAAGGAGGCTCCTATAATTCACCCCTCCACTTT. It codes for CASSVEGGSYNSPLHF. The V call is TRBV2, the J call TRBJ1-6; no clear D. V shed 4 bases and J shed 0 bases, with 10 bases lying between them. Looked up from germline, CDR1 is SNHLY and CDR2 is FYNNEI. This CDR3 is built from 16 residues.

The chain is built from TRBV5-1 and TRBJ2-3, with TRBD2 identical over 15 bases. Unmatched junction bases numbered 3, after V lost 1 base and J lost 3 bases. CDR1 is SGHRS, CDR2 YFSETQ, per germline. This CDR3 contains 17 residues. The CDR3 DNA follows: TGCGCCAGCAGCTTGCGTGGACTAGCGGGGGGGACAGATACGCAGTATTTT. Translating it yields CASSLRGLAGGTDTQYF.

This clonotype showed up just a few times. The chain uses TRBV4-1 and TRBJ1-2; 8 bases are shared with TRBD1. The CDR3 totals 16 residues. The J segment lost 2 bases and the V segment lost 4 bases, leaving 9 bases of the junction unmatched. Germline assignment: CDR1 MGHRA and CDR2 YSYEKL. CDR3 sequence reads: CASSPLRQGINYGYTF. The CDR3 region has the DNA TGCGCCAGCAGCCCCCTACGACAGGGGATAAACTATGGCTACACCTTC.

This clonotype came up many times. The rearrangement links TRBV4-2 to TRBJ1-2; weak D call: TRBD1 (5 bases). Deletions cut 6 bases from V and 4 bases from J, with 9 bases between. Per germline, CDR1 LGHNA and CDR2 YNFKEQ. The CDR3 is 12 residues long. The CDR3 coding sequence is TGTGCCAGCAGACTTGACAGCTATGGCTACACCTTC. Amino acid sequence: CASRLDSYGYTF.

This clonotype came up a few times. The chain links TRBV10-3 to TRBJ1-1; D perhaps matches TRBD1 (5 bases). The V gene's germline CDR1 is ENHRY and CDR2 SYGVKD. Trimming took off 7 bases at V and 4 bases at J, with 13 bases between the two ends. CDR3 length equals 13 residues. The DNA of the CDR3 is TGTGCCATCAAGGAGGGGTGGGGCACTGAAGCTTTCTTT. It specifies CAIKEGWGTEAFF.